The entry that follows covers one T cell receptor beta chain sequence. Distinct nucleotide sequences in the sample also encode this CDR3. Original processing methods: Researchers report that nucleated cell counts were estimated from reference gene primer amplification. Produced via immunoSEQ multiplex PCR; TCRdb's table is partial and in-frame only. V and J calls and clone size are those listed in that table; D and trimming were worked out from the DNA. The sample lists roughly 190,000 clones; about 85% were seen once. Trimming stripped 1 base from V and 1 base from J, with 7 bases between. This CDR3 has 14 amino acids. Germline lookup yields CDR1 SEHNR and CDR2 FQNEAQ (reference sequence). This sample was included in a study of blood T cell repertoires in COVID-19. On the study more broadly: The samples span acute and convalescent COVID-19 from the United States, Italy and Spain. Sample material is recorded as cDNA or gDNA derived from T cells, B-cell-depleted T cells, or PBMCs.

The gene calls are TRBV7-9 and TRBJ1-1; possible D gene TRBD1, 5 bases. This receptor was obtained from a human donor in a cohort sampled during active COVID-19. Sequencing used peripheral blood. CDR3 nucleotides: TGTGCCAGCAGCTTAGACAGGAGGAACACTGAAGCTTTCTTT. Encoded protein: CASSLDRRNTEAFF.